Sample share makes the clone carrying this TCR beta chain medium-sized. Antigen: not known. In a library made to pick up alpha chains, this beta chain is a stray read with a size that means little. The source of the sample is a study of spatial heterogeneity in lung cancer. General observations from the study: One measure, the expanded intratumoral alpha and beta TCR count, tracked tumor mutation counts.

TCRdb reprocessed the 5' RACE reads with MiXCR, giving one entry per CDR3 protein. There are about 7,000 distinct CDR3 sequences in the sample; roughly 13% occur only once, and around 8.5% lies in the top ten. Time point: sample taken at primary tumor resection. V was clipped by 4 bases and J by 0 bases, with 16 bases between them. Germline values: CDR1 SGHRS, CDR2 YFSETQ. This CDR3 contains 17 residues. This sample comprised lung tumor tissue, obtained at surgery. The sequence derives from a male donor with early-stage non-small cell lung cancer. This chain uses TRBV5-1 with TRBJ1-4, with D unresolved. The CDR3: CASSRGTTPATNEKLFF. CDR3 in DNA: TGCGCCAGCAGCCGCGGAACAACTCCTGCAACTAATGAAAAACTGTTTTTT.